Listed below are T cell receptor beta chains from one sample, sequenced in a study of CD8 T cells in ankylosing spondylitis. MiXCR, run by TCRdb on the 5' RACE reads, gives a single entry per CDR3 protein. This table has under 850,000 distinct CDR3 sequences, roughly 20% appearing once. The sample taken for sequencing was blood, either unsorted or a sorted T cell fraction (not recorded which). Receptors were obtained from a male donor with ankylosing spondylitis. CDR3s include the opening cysteine and the closing phenylalanine or tryptophan. The order of the fields is V gene, clone size, J gene, CDR3 protein. Where a row states a size, it is once, few, many or the class of an expanded clone; other rows omit it.

V gene: TRBV9; clone size: NA; J gene: TRBJ2-3; CDR3 protein: CASSPRGPVSDTQYF
V gene: TRBV9; clone size: NA; J gene: TRBJ2-3; CDR3 protein: CASSAGLGLGTDTQYF
V gene: TRBV7-3; clone size: few; J gene: TRBJ2-1; CDR3 protein: CASSPTTSGYNEQFF
V gene: TRBV24-1; clone size: NA; J gene: TRBJ2-2; CDR3 protein: CATSDPDTYTGELFF
V gene: TRBV7-8; clone size: NA; J gene: TRBJ2-1; CDR3 protein: CASSFEDTYNEQFF
V gene: TRBV12-3/TRBV12-4; clone size: NA; J gene: TRBJ1-2; CDR3 protein: CASSSGHNYGYTF
V gene: TRBV13; clone size: NA; J gene: TRBJ2-4; CDR3 protein: CASSPPSGGAEANIQYF
V gene: TRBV10-3; clone size: many; J gene: TRBJ2-3; CDR3 protein: CAISDSTDTQYF
V gene: TRBV5-1; clone size: few; J gene: TRBJ2-7; CDR3 protein: CASSLATGAYEQYF
V gene: TRBV7-9; clone size: NA; J gene: TRBJ1-6; CDR3 protein: CASSLGPGSPLHF
V gene: TRBV10-3; clone size: NA; J gene: TRBJ2-7; CDR3 protein: CAISAADSGLSSYEQYF
V gene: TRBV4-1; clone size: NA; J gene: TRBJ2-1; CDR3 protein: CASSQVGQLGGNEQFF
V gene: TRBV5-1; clone size: NA; J gene: TRBJ2-7; CDR3 protein: CASSFSWAGSSSYEQYF
V gene: TRBV7-9; clone size: NA; J gene: TRBJ1-6; CDR3 protein: CASRTGGYNSPLHF